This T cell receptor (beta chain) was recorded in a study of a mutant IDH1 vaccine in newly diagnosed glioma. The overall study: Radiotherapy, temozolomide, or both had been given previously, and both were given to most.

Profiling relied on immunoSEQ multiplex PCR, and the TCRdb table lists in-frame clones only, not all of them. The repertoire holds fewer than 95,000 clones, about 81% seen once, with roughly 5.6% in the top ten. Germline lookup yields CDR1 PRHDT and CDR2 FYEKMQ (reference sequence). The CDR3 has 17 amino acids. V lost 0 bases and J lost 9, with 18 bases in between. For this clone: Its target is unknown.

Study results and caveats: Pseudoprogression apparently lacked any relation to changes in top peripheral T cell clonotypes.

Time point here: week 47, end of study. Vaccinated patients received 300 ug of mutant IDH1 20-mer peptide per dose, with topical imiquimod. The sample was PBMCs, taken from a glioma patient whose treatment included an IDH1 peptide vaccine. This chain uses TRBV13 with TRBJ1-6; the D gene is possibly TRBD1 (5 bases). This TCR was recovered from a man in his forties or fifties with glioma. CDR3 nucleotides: TGTGCCAGCAGCTTAGGGGGGCCAGGTACCGTAGGTTCACCCCTCCACTTT. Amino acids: CASSLGGPGTVGSPLHF. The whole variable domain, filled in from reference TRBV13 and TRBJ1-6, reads AAGVIQSPRHLIKEKRETATLKCYPIPRHDTVYWYQQGPGQDPQFLISFYEKMQSDKGSIPDRFSAQQFSDYHSELNMSSLELGDSALYFCASSLGGPGTVGSPLHFGNGTRLTVT.